This T cell receptor (beta chain) was captured by sequencing in a study of Tregs in tolerant kidney transplant recipients. Clones were sequenced by immunoSEQ multiplex PCR, and TCRdb holds only the in-frame ones, with some missing. The data show tens of thousands of clones, 93% seen once. Study-wide findings and caveats: Changing PCR primers prevented nucleotide comparison between some patients' samples. Validation in larger populations is needed because few patients were studied.

A note on this clone: Its antigen is currently unknown.

The sample consisted of CD4+ T cells from blood, taken before the transplant. The receptor's source is a human donor who received a combined kidney and bone marrow transplant.

DNA for the CDR3: TGTGCCAGCAGCTTAGTCGGGCGGGGCTCCTACAATGAGCAGTTCTTC. Amino acids: CASSLVGRGSYNEQFF. V gene TRBV11-2 combines with J gene TRBJ2-1; possibly TRBD2 for D (6 bases). The V end lost 1 base, the J end lost 0 bases, and 10 bases lay between the germline ends. The CDR3 spans 16 residues. Germline V CDR1 and CDR2: SGHAT, FQNNGV. The variable domain in full, completed from reference TRBV11-2 and TRBJ2-1, reads EAGVAQSPRYKIIEKRQSVAFWCNPISGHATLYWYQQILGQGPKLLIQFQNNGVVDDSQLPKDRFSAERLKGVDSTLKIQPAKLEDSAVYLCASSLVGRGSYNEQFFGPGTRLTVL.